The source of this T cell receptor (beta chain) is a study of T cells in Graves' hyperthyroidism and ophthalmopathy (dated by TCRdb to about 2019). In the study overall: Peripheral blood was collected at initial diagnosis, before any treatment. After sampling, hyperthyroidism patients received methimazole starting at 30 mg daily, and ophthalmopathy patients received high-dose intravenous methylprednisolone. TCR Vbeta CDR3 sequencing of 120 to 150 peripheral blood samples (43 ophthalmopathy, 75 hyperthyroidism and roughly 17 progressor patients) is reported in the paper. An independent validation cohort of around 19 hyperthyroidism patients and some 15 patients who later progressed to ophthalmopathy tested prospective prediction of ophthalmopathy. For training and testing, the 95 to 100 patients in the discovery cohort were randomly divided in a 7:3 ratio. A discovery cohort of around 98 patients, approximately 45 with Graves' ophthalmopathy and about 60 with stable Graves' hyperthyroidism, was used to find distinguishing TCR V-J signatures. Thyroid tissue and blood T-cell repertoires from about six Graves' hyperthyroidism patients were also compared in the study. What the research found in general, with its limitations: Blood samples also contained most of the expanded thyroid clonotypes (frequency above 0.001), which suggests that blood repertoires may reflect thyroid immune responses. In validation, progression to ophthalmopathy was predicted by the model with 70.59% sensitivity and 72% to 85% specificity, a median of 6.5 months before onset. No statistical method was used to set the sample size in advance, and investigators knew the group allocation. In cross-validation, a model built on a 13 V-J signature told ophthalmopathy apart from stable hyperthyroidism with approximately 90% sensitivity and approximately 84% specificity, and in testing the same model reached 80%/75%.

Stable Graves' hyperthyroidism was defined as the absence of progression to ophthalmopathy over 18 months of follow-up. Hyperthyroidism patients were newly diagnosed, with disease duration under 2 months, and aged 18 to 65 years. Exclusion was applied to patients with uncontrolled infections, other autoimmune diseases, pregnancy or lactation. Diagnoses were established on the basis of clinical symptoms, serum thyroxine and TRAb, thyroid ultrasound, and orbital computed tomography. Ficoll-Paque density gradient centrifugation was used to isolate PBMCs from around 10 ml of fresh peripheral blood. Total RNA was extracted with Trizol reagent, and quality was checked on an Agilent 2100 Bioanalyzer. Including cysteine and phenylalanine, the CDR3 has 15 amino acids. Only CDR3 DNA remains: 45 bases, in frame from the first base. V is shortened by 7 bases, J by 5 bases, and the region joining them spans 19 bases. CDR1 is given as MNHNS and CDR2 as SASEGT, both from the germline V gene.

Many counts were recorded for this clonotype. Its antigen has not been determined. It has no much larger one-base neighbor in the sample; base qualities were not kept. The TCR beta CDR3 regions were amplified from RNA transcripts. For the first round of RT-PCR on the TCR CDR3, the HTBI primer set was used together with the Qiagen OneStep RT-PCR kit. The libraries were constructed in a second round of multiplex PCR and then size-selected and purified. The libraries were sequenced on an Illumina HiSeq2000 using paired-end 100 bp reads. The paper's data handling went like this. Raw data were processed with SOAPnuke, discarding reads with adapters, uncalled bases, mean Phred below 15, or no exact constant-primer or identifier match. High-quality paired reads were merged with COPE v1.2.5, and unique nucleotide sequences were defined as clonotypes. MiTCR v1.1 was used to align clonotypes to the IMGT TRBV, TRBD and TRBJ reference segments. The analysis was restricted to V-J combinations with a frequency above 0.0001, which together covered 99.2% of the repertoires. The TCS score was defined as the ratio of F50 (clonal expansion) to E x V (chaos), calculated using BLOSUM62-based TCRdist between CDR3 peptides within each V-J. Welch's t-statistics and random forest reduced just over 500 V-J features to roughly 13, which were used in a naive Bayes classifier (R e1071). The public sequencing data were trimmed at Q25 with fastp and processed into clonotypes with MiXCR by TCRdb, which kept only in-frame beta chains. Rows with a matching CDR3 protein are joined into one entry that keeps the most common DNA and genes. TCRdb, not the original authors, processed these V and J calls. This sample has 300,000 to 450,000 distinct CDR3 sequences in its table, and 15% of those were observed once. Approximately 32% of the sample is in the top ten clones.

Recombination connected TRBV6-1 to TRBJ2-3; the D call is tentative, TRBD1 or TRBD2, as each matches 5 bases. The receptor comes from a woman under 40 with Graves' hyperthyroidism. The sample comprised blood. The DNA sequence is as follows: TGTGCCAGCACCAAAATGGGGGAAAAGGGAGATACGCAGTATTTT. Its amino acids are CASTKMGEKGDTQYF.